This entry lists 20 T cell receptor beta chains sequenced from one sample in a study of regulatory T cells in long-lasting Graves disease (dated by TCRdb to 2020 to 2023). The sample's time point label, decoded: persistent/refractory GD, antithyroid drugs over 5 years with positive TRAb. RNA was extracted from PBMCs in TRIzol for both TCR sequencing and RNA sequencing. Library preparation used multiplex PCR. For sequencing, an Illumina HiSeq 4000 was employed. iRepertoire HTBI primers and Arm-PCR amplification of CDR3 regions were used to construct TCR beta libraries. In TCRdb, the public reads were trimmed at Q25 with fastp and aligned with MiXCR, with productive beta chains retained. Rows are unified per CDR3 protein, each entry keeping the most common DNA and genes. The sample table holds a few hundred thousand distinct CDR3 sequences, of which approximately 23% were seen once. Of the sample, around 14% is held by the ten largest clones.

The starting material was peripheral blood mononuclear cells (PBMCs), obtained when the disease was refractory, from a patient treated with antithyroid drugs. These receptors all come from a female donor with Graves disease.

This chain connects TRBV3-1 to TRBJ2-7, with 11 bases aligning to TRBD2. This CDR3 has 18 residues. Germline trimming cut 0 bases from V and 3 bases from J; bases unmatched to any gene: 10. Germline CDR1 is LGHDT and CDR2 is YNNKEL (reference sequence). As DNA, the CDR3 is TGTGCCAGCAGCCAAGATGGGGGAACTAGCGGGAGAAACTACGAGCAGTACTTC. It is translated as CASSQDGGTSGRNYEQYF.

This clonotype was detected only a few times. This chain connects TRBV12-3 or TRBV12-4 to TRBJ2-5; weak D call: TRBD2 (6 bases). V was clipped by 1 base and J by 5 bases, with 14 bases between them. The CDR3 has 15 residues. DNA for the CDR3: TGTGCCAGCAGTTTAGGGGGGAGTGGGGGGGAGACCCAGTACTTC. Translating gives CASSLGGSGGETQYF.

This clonotype was seen repeatedly, ten times or more. V usage is TRBV28 and J usage is TRBJ2-7; 7 bases are a match to TRBD2. Trimming took 3 bases from V and 7 from J; bases not matched to a gene: 12. Germline CDR1 reads MDHEN; CDR2 reads SYDVKM. This CDR3 region has 15 residues. Written as DNA, the CDR3 is TGTGCCAGCAGTTTGGGTAGCGGGCCAGGTGGGGAGCAGTACTTC. It is translated as CASSLGSGPGGEQYF.

This clonotype has more than one count but fewer than ten. This chain uses TRBV5-1 with TRBJ2-7; 12 nucleotides agree with TRBD2. The CDR3 consists of 14 residues. Trimming at V came to 4 bases and at J to 3 bases, leaving 2 bases not matched to a gene. Germline CDR1 SGHRS, CDR2 YFSETQ. As DNA, the CDR3 is TGCGCCAGCAGCGTGACTAGCGGGGGCTACGAGCAGTACTTC. Translating gives CASSVTSGGYEQYF.

The V gene is TRBV18, the J gene TRBJ2-7; 8 nucleotides line up with TRBD1. J lost 6 bases, V lost 3 bases, and 10 bases had no gene match. This CDR3 is built from 15 residues. The V gene's germline CDR1 is KGHSH and CDR2 LQKENI. CDR3 coding DNA: TGTGCCAGCTCACCCGCCCCCGGGACAGGTAGCGAGCAGTACTTC. Translation gives CASSPAPGTGSEQYF.

This clonotype was detected many times. The J gene is TRBJ1-3, the V gene TRBV28; D gene uncertain. The CDR3 covers 15 residues. Per germline, CDR1 MDHEN and CDR2 SYDVKM. V was trimmed by 4 bases and J by 0 bases, leaving 10 bases between them. The CDR3 reads CASSSPLASGNTIYF. In nucleotides, the CDR3 is TGTGCCAGCAGTTCACCCCTCGCCTCTGGAAACACCATATATTTT.

This clonotype was detected many times. The chain uses TRBV28 and TRBJ2-1; no reliable D call. Trimming took 1 base from V and 6 from J, leaving 4 bases between them. The CDR3 is made up of 12 amino acids. CDR1 is MDHEN and CDR2 is SYDVKM in the germline V gene. The CDR3 here is CASSLSGNEQFF. CDR3 DNA: TGTGCCAGCAGTTTATCCGGCAATGAGCAGTTCTTC.

V gene TRBV12-3 or TRBV12-4 combines with J gene TRBJ2-2; the D is unclear. This CDR3 comprises 12 residues. Trimming removed 10 bases at V and 7 bases at J, with 13 bases between. The CDR3 sequence: CATLSPDGELFF. CDR3 bases: TGTGCCACCCTTAGTCCGGACGGGGAGCTGTTTTTT.

There are many counts of this clonotype. The rearrangement links TRBV28 to TRBJ1-5; 7 bases match TRBD1. Trimming at V came to 7 bases and at J to 1 base, leaving 4 bases not matched to a gene. CDR1 is MDHEN, CDR2 SYDVKM, per germline. This CDR3 region has 14 residues. The CDR3 DNA is TGTGCCAGCATGAAGGGGGCGAGCAATCAGCCCCAGCATTTT. This sequence encodes CASMKGASNQPQHF.

V gene TRBV5-5 combines with J gene TRBJ2-7; 8 nucleotides align to TRBD2. J was trimmed by 4 bases and V by 0 bases; bases with no gene match: 3. The CDR3 length is 14 residues. Germline loops: CDR1 SGHKS, CDR2 YYEKEE (reference sequence). For the CDR3, the DNA is TGTGCCAGCAGCTTGGGACTAGCGATTTACGAGCAGTACTTC. Protein: CASSLGLAIYEQYF.

In its sample, this clonotype was seen many times. The rearrangement uses TRBV7-2 and TRBJ1-1; D is unresolved. V was cut by 1 base and J by 1 base, with 10 bases left in between. The CDR3 is 15 residues long. Germline V gene data show CDR1 as SGHTA and CDR2 as FQGNSA. Written as DNA, the CDR3 is TGTGCCAGCAGCTTAGTGTCAGGTGGGAACACTGAAGCTTTCTTT. It yields the protein CASSLVSGGNTEAFF.

The gene calls are TRBV7-2 and TRBJ2-2; no clear D. V lost 6 bases to trimming and J lost 7 bases, with 12 bases between them. This CDR3 spans 13 amino acids. Looked up from germline, CDR1 is SGHTA and CDR2 is FQGNSA. CDR3 protein: CASSPGPVGELFF. The CDR3 nucleotides read TGTGCCAGCAGTCCCGGACCGGTCGGGGAGCTGTTTTTT.

This clonotype showed up just a few times. The gene calls are TRBV5-1 and TRBJ2-7, with D unclear. In germline, CDR1 is SGHRS, CDR2 YFSETQ. Trimming shortened V by 4 bases and J by 0 bases, and 23 bases separated the two germline ends. The length of the CDR3 is 18 residues. The CDR3 DNA sequence: TGCGCCAGCAGCCTGATGCACGGGTCCCTTCGTAGCTCCTACGAGCAGTACTTC. It encodes CASSLMHGSLRSSYEQYF. Filled out from reference TRBV5-1 and TRBJ2-7, the complete variable domain reads KAGVTQTPRYLIKTRGQQVTLSCSPISGHRSVSWYQQTPGQGLQFLFEYFSETQRNKGNFPGRFSGRQFSNSRSEMNVSTLELGDSALYLCASSLMHGSLRSSYEQYFGPGTRLTVT.

The V and J genes are TRBV3-1 and TRBJ2-7; D remains ambiguous. The CDR3 totals 14 residues. Trimming removed 2 bases at V and 4 bases at J, with 12 bases between. Germline CDR1 reads LGHDT; CDR2 reads YNNKEL (reference sequence). The CDR3 coding sequence is TGTGCCAGCAGCCAACTCCTACCCCCATACGAGCAGTACTTC. Amino acid sequence: CASSQLLPPYEQYF.

This clonotype occurred a few times. The chain combines TRBV29-1 with TRBJ2-7; 8 bases are a match to TRBD2. CDR1 and CDR2 from the germline V gene are SQVTM and ANQGSEA. This CDR3 spans 14 amino acids. V lost 2 bases to trimming and J lost 7 bases; unmatched junction nucleotides: 10. CDR3 amino acids: CSVERPGGPGEQYF. DNA of the CDR3: TGCAGCGTTGAAAGGCCGGGGGGGCCTGGTGAGCAGTACTTC.

This clonotype came up many times. V and J are TRBV14 and TRBJ1-2; 10 nucleotides agree with TRBD1. Trimming at V came to 3 bases and at J to 7 bases, leaving 8 bases not matched to a gene. From germline, CDR1 is SGHDN and CDR2 FVKESK. This CDR3 is built from 15 residues. In DNA, the CDR3 is TGTGCCAGCAGCCACCCGACAGGGGGCAACGGTGGCTACACCTTC. Translated: CASSHPTGGNGGYTF.

This clonotype occurred a few times. The J gene is TRBJ1-3, the V gene TRBV11-3; maybe TRBD1 (5 bases). The CDR3 sequence is 13 residues long. Germline V lookup: CDR1 SGHNT, CDR2 YENEEA. V was cut by 3 bases and J by 4 bases, with 7 bases left in between. The CDR3 nucleotides are TGTGCCAGCAGCTTGGGGCACGGAAACACCATATATTTT. This sequence encodes CASSLGHGNTIYF.

This clonotype was counted ten times or more. The rearrangement links TRBV28 to TRBJ1-1; 10 nucleotides agree with TRBD1. CDR3 length: 16 amino acids. With 4 bases clipped from V and 4 bases from J, the junction kept 9 bases outside the gene matches. The V gene's germline CDR1 is MDHEN and CDR2 SYDVKM. For the CDR3, the DNA is TGTGCCAGCAGTTCCGGACAGGGGGGTAGAGGCACTGAAGCTTTCTTT. It encodes CASSSGQGGRGTEAFF. The full variable domain, in which reference TRBV28 and TRBJ1-1 provide the parts outside the CDR3, is DVKVTQSSRYLVKRTGEKVFLECVQDMDHENMFWYRQDPGLGLRLIYFSYDVKMKEKGDIPEGYSVSREKKERFSLILESASTNQTSMYLCASSSGQGGRGTEAFFGQGTRLTVV.

In this sample, this clonotype turned up a few times. The gene calls are TRBV7-3 and TRBJ2-7; 7 nucleotides align to TRBD2. Trimming at V came to 4 bases and at J to 2 bases, leaving 8 bases not matched to a gene. Germline V lookup: CDR1 SGHTA, CDR2 FQGTGA. The CDR3 totals 15 residues. CDR3: CASSSSAGPPYEQYF. The CDR3 coding sequence is TGTGCCAGCAGCTCTTCAGCGGGGCCCCCCTACGAGCAGTACTTC.

In its sample, this clonotype was seen many times. The CDR3 nucleotides read TGCAGCGCCGTGGGACAGGGAGGGGAGACCCAGTACTTC. As protein: CSAVGQGGETQYF. This chain joins TRBV29-1 and TRBJ2-5; the match to TRBD1 covers 9 bases. V lost 7 bases and J lost 5; bases outside the gene matches: 8. Germline CDR1 SQVTM, CDR2 ANQGSEA. This CDR3 contains 13 residues.